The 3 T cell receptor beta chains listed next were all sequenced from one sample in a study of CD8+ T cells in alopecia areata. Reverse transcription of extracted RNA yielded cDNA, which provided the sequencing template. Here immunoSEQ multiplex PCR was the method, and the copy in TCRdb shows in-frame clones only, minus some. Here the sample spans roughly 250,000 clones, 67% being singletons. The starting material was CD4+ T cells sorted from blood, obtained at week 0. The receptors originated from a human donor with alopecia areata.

CDR3 region: CASSSPEWGLETQYF. The CDR3, as DNA: TGTGCCAGCAGCTCCCCTGAGTGGGGTCTGGAGACCCAGTACTTC. This rearrangement joins TRBV11-2 to TRBJ2-5, with D uncertain. V was clipped by 4 bases and J by 5 bases, with 17 bases between them. The germline V gene encodes CDR1 SGHAT and CDR2 FQNNGV. The CDR3 is 15 amino acids. The whole variable domain, remainder taken from reference TRBV11-2 and TRBJ2-5, is EAGVAQSPRYKIIEKRQSVAFWCNPISGHATLYWYQQILGQGPKLLIQFQNNGVVDDSQLPKDRFSAERLKGVDSTLKIQPAKLEDSAVYLCASSSPEWGLETQYFGPGTRLLVL.

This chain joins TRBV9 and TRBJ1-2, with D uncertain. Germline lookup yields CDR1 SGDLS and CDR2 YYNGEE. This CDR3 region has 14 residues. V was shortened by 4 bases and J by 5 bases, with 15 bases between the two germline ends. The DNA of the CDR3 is TGTGCCAGCAGCCGCGATCTTCCCGGGTATGGCTACACCTTC. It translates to CASSRDLPGYGYTF.

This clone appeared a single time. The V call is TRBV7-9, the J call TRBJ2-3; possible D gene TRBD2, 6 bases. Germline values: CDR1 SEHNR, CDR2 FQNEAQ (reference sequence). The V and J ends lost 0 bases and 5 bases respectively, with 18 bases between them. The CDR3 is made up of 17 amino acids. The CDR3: CASSLAQDYRSLDTQYF. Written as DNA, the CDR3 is TGTGCCAGCAGCTTAGCCCAGGACTATCGTTCTTTAGATACGCAGTATTTT.